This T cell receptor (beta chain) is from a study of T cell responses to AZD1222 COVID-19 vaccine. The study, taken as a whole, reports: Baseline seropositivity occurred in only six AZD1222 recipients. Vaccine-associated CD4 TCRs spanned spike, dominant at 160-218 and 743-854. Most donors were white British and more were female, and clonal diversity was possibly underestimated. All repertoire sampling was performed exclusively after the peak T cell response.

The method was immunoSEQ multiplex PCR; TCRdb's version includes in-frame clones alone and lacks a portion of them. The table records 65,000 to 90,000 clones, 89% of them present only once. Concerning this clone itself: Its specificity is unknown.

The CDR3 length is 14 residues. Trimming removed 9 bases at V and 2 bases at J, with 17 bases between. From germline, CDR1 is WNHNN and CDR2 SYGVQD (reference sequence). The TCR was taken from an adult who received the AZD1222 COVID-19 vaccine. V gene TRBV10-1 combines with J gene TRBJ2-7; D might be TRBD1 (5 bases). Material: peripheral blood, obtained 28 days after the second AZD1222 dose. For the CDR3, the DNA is TGCGCCAGTCGTACGAAGACGGACACCTACGAGCAGTACTTC. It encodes CASRTKTDTYEQYF.